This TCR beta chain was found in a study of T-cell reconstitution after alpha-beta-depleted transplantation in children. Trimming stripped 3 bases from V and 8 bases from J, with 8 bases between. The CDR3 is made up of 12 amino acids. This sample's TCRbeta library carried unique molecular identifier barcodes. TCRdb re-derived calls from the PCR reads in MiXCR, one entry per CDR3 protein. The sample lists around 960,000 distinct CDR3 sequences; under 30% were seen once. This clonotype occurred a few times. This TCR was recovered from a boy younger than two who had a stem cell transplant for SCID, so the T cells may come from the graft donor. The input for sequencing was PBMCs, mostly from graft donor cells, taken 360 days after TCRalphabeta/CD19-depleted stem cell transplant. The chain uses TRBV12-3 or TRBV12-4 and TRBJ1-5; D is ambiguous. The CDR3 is CASSFSPEPQHF. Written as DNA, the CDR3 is TGTGCCAGCAGTTTCTCGCCGGAGCCCCAGCATTTT.